These 21 T cell receptor beta chains originate from one sample sequenced in a study of graft-versus-host responses after intestinal transplantation. The repertoire was sequenced with immunoSEQ multiplex PCR; TCRdb's copy has only in-frame clones and lacks some. The sample lists more than 75,000 clones, 80% to 95% occurring once. What these receptors recognize is not known. Sequencing used unstimulated CD4+ T cells sorted from spleen or lymph node cells, obtained before transplant. The source of these receptors is a human donor who was the organ donor for an intestinal transplant.

The chain uses TRBV19 and TRBJ1-5; 8 bases are a match to TRBD1. V dropped 7 bases and J dropped 0; count of bases not matched to a gene: 20. The germline gives CDR1 LNHDA, CDR2 SQIVND (reference sequence). This CDR3 contains 20 residues. DNA for the CDR3: TGTGCCAGTAAACGGGGCAGGGGGCATTTCACCGATTATAGCAATCAGCCCCAGCATTTT. Protein product: CASKRGRGHFTDYSNQPQHF.

The chain recombines TRBV19 with TRBJ1-6, with a possible D match to TRBD1 (5 bases). Per germline, CDR1 LNHDA and CDR2 SQIVND (reference sequence). The V end lost 3 bases, the J end lost 8 bases, and 17 bases lay between the germline ends. The CDR3 is made up of 16 amino acids. CDR3 sequence: CASSIQWRDGHSPLHF. The CDR3 DNA follows: TGTGCCAGTAGTATTCAATGGCGGGACGGACATTCACCCCTCCACTTT.

V is TRBV7-9 and J is TRBJ2-2; TRBD1 agrees at 9 bases. The CDR3 runs to 15 residues. The germline V gene encodes CDR1 SEHNR and CDR2 FQNEAQ (reference sequence). After removal of 2 bases from V and 6 bases from J, the junction contained 4 bases not matched to a gene. The CDR3 protein is CASSLTGGASGELFF. The DNA of the CDR3 is TGTGCCAGCAGCTTAACAGGGGGCGCATCCGGGGAGCTGTTTTTT. The variable domain in full, with the rest retrieved from reference TRBV7-9 and TRBJ2-2, is DTGVSQNPRHKITKRGQNVTFRCDPISEHNRLYWYRQTLGQGPEFLTYFQNEAQLEKSRLLSDRFSAERPKGSFSTLEIQRTEQGDSAMYLCASSLTGGASGELFFGEGSRLTVL.

This clone was seen just once. This chain links TRBV5-1 with TRBJ2-5; 7 bases are a match to TRBD2. V was pared by 7 bases and J by 5 bases, with 8 bases of the junction left unmatched. Germline assignment: CDR1 SGHRS and CDR2 YFSETQ. The CDR3 length is 13 residues. The chain's CDR3 is CASWRTGGETQYF. In DNA form, the CDR3 reads TGCGCCAGCTGGAGGACCGGGGGGGAGACCCAGTACTTC.

The chain is built from TRBV5-1 and TRBJ2-2, with 11 nucleotides matching TRBD2. The J segment lost 3 bases and the V segment lost 5 bases, leaving 0 bases of the junction unmatched. This CDR3 is built from 14 residues. Germline values: CDR1 SGHRS, CDR2 YFSETQ. CDR3 amino acids: CASRGLADTGELFF. The CDR3 nucleotides are TGCGCCAGCAGGGGACTAGCGGACACCGGGGAGCTGTTTTTT.

V and J are TRBV19 and TRBJ1-3; 9 bases line up with TRBD1. From germline, CDR1 is LNHDA and CDR2 SQIVND (reference sequence). The V gene end was trimmed by 3 bases and the J gene end by 2 bases; junction bases not matched to a gene: 5. The length of the CDR3 is 16 residues. The CDR3 loop is CASSIPWTGAGNTIYF. CDR3 DNA: TGTGCCAGTAGTATTCCCTGGACAGGGGCTGGAAACACCATATATTTT.

The chain combines TRBV14 with TRBJ1-2, with 9 bases lining up with TRBD1. The V gene's germline CDR1 is SGHDN and CDR2 FVKESK. This CDR3 spans 16 amino acids. V lost 2 bases, J lost 4 bases, and 8 bases stayed unmatched. The CDR3 is CASSQYYRGLGYGYTF. The DNA of the CDR3 is TGTGCCAGCAGCCAATACTACAGGGGGCTGGGCTATGGCTACACCTTC.

J is TRBJ1-4 and V is TRBV6-5; TRBD1 matches at 7 bases. The V segment lost 6 bases and the J segment 3 bases; nucleotides outside the gene matches: 7. Germline loops: CDR1 MNHEY, CDR2 SVGAGI. The CDR3 is made up of 15 amino acids. CDR3 sequence reads: CASSLTGVANEKLFF. The DNA of the CDR3 is TGTGCCAGCAGCCTCACAGGGGTTGCTAATGAAAAACTGTTTTTT.

This clone is a singleton in its sample. CDR3 sequence (DNA): TGTGCCAGCAGTTTGTTCGGGTGGACTGAAGCTTTCTTT. Residues: CASSLFGWTEAFF. The chain recombines TRBV27 with TRBJ1-1; D gene uncertain. The CDR3 contains 13 residues. Germline V CDR1 and CDR2: MNHEY, SMNVEV (reference sequence). Trimming left V 3 bases short and J 5 bases short, with 10 bases between.

V usage is TRBV30 and J usage is TRBJ2-3; 10 bases map to TRBD2. Germline trimming cut 0 bases from V and 3 bases from J; bases unmatched to any gene: 12. CDR3 length: 18 amino acids. Per the germline V gene, CDR1 is GTSNPN and CDR2 is SVGIG (reference sequence). CDR3 nucleotide sequence: TGTGCCTGGAGTGTCACGAGACGGACTAGCGGAGTAACAGATACGCAGTATTTT. It specifies CAWSVTRRTSGVTDTQYF.

The CDR3 loop is CASSLGTWLAKNIQYF. CDR3 DNA sequence: TGTGCCAGCAGCTTAGGAACCTGGCTAGCCAAAAACATTCAGTACTTC. This rearrangement joins TRBV7-9 to TRBJ2-4; the D is unclear. Germline V gene data show CDR1 as SEHNR and CDR2 as FQNEAQ (reference sequence). Trimming removed 1 base from V and 0 bases from J, with 10 bases in between. The CDR3 contains 16 residues. The entire variable domain, with the rest obtained from reference TRBV7-9 and TRBJ2-4, is as follows: DTGVSQNPRHKITKRGQNVTFRCDPISEHNRLYWYRQTLGQGPEFLTYFQNEAQLEKSRLLSDRFSAERPKGSFSTLEIQRTEQGDSAMYLCASSLGTWLAKNIQYFGAGTRLSVL.

The chain couples TRBV18 to TRBJ2-1; tentatively, D is TRBD2 (6 bases). Between the trimmed V and J ends, which lost 2 bases and 5 bases, there was a span of 10 bases. Germline values: CDR1 KGHSH, CDR2 LQKENI. The CDR3 totals 14 residues. CDR3 residues: CASSPSAGNNEQFF. DNA of the CDR3: TGTGCCAGCTCACCATCAGCGGGTAACAATGAGCAGTTCTTC. The whole variable domain, filled in from reference TRBV18 and TRBJ2-1, reads NAGVMQNPRHLVRRRGQEARLRCSPMKGHSHVYWYRQLPEEGLKFMVYLQKENIIDESGMPKERFSAEFPKEGPSILRIQQVVRGDSAAYFCASSPSAGNNEQFFGPGTRLTVL.

The chain carries TRBV7-6 and TRBJ1-1; D remains unclear. CDR1 and CDR2 (germline): SGHVS, FNYEAQ. V shed 1 base and J shed 0 bases, with 6 bases lying between them. There are 14 residues in the CDR3. CDR3 in amino acids: CASSLGEVNTEAFF. CDR3 bases: TGTGCCAGCAGCTTAGGGGAGGTGAACACTGAAGCTTTCTTT.

This chain joins TRBV9 and TRBJ2-1; 10 bases are a match to TRBD1. CDR3 length: 15 amino acids. The V and J ends lost 3 bases and 8 bases, in that order; junction bases with no gene match: 8. Germline V gene data show CDR1 as SGDLS and CDR2 as YYNGEE. CDR3 in amino acids: CASSAPGQGYHEQFF. CDR3 nucleotides: TGTGCCAGCAGCGCACCGGGACAGGGGTACCATGAGCAGTTCTTC.

This sequence joins TRBV13 and TRBJ1-1; D not resolved. The length of the CDR3 is 17 residues. Germline CDR1 and CDR2: PRHDT and FYEKMQ (reference sequence). The V gene lost 3 bases and the J gene lost 2 bases, with 19 bases spanning the gap. CDR3 in DNA: TGTGCCAGCAGCTTTTTCCGGGGAGGTTTTCGAAACACTGAAGCTTTCTTT. It is translated as CASSFFRGGFRNTEAFF.

About this clone itself: This same CDR3 is encoded by further DNA sequences in the sample. This chain uses TRBV7-2 with TRBJ2-3, with 8 nucleotides matching TRBD1. This CDR3 has 15 residues. V lost 5 bases, J lost 1 base, and 5 bases stayed unmatched. Germline V gene lookup returns CDR1 SGHTA and CDR2 FQGNSA. CDR3 amino acids: CASSLVGQGTDTQYF. CDR3 nucleotide sequence: TGTGCCAGCAGCCTAGTGGGACAGGGCACAGATACGCAGTATTTT.

The V gene is TRBV18, the J gene TRBJ1-2; no definite D call. Per germline, CDR1 KGHSH and CDR2 LQKENI. This CDR3 region has 15 residues. Trimming removed 3 bases from V and 3 bases from J, with 14 bases in between. The CDR3 sequence: CASSPGPGDDYGYTF. DNA of the CDR3: TGTGCCAGCTCACCTGGGCCGGGAGATGACTATGGCTACACCTTC.

The CDR3 nucleotides read TGTGCCAGTAGTATCCCCCGCTACAATGAGCAGTTCTTC. Its protein is CASSIPRYNEQFF. V gene TRBV19 combines with J gene TRBJ2-1, with D unclear. The CDR3 loop spans 13 amino acids. Trimming pared 3 bases from V and 3 bases from J, leaving 6 bases between. CDR1 LNHDA and CDR2 SQIVND come from the germline V gene (reference sequence).

The CDR3 loop is CASSFGQPTHTDTQYF. The CDR3 DNA reads TGTGCCAGCAGCTTCGGACAGCCAACGCATACAGATACGCAGTATTTT. V gene TRBV7-3 combines with J gene TRBJ2-3, with D possibly TRBD1 on 6 matching bases. This CDR3 is built from 16 residues. V gave up 3 bases and J gave up 3 bases, with 16 bases separating them. Germline loops: CDR1 SGHTA, CDR2 FQGTGA.

Here the CDR3 DNA reads TGCAGTGCTCTAGCAAAAGAGACCCAGTACTTC. The encoded protein is CSALAKETQYF. The gene calls are TRBV20-1 and TRBJ2-5; maybe TRBD2 (5 bases). This CDR3 has 11 amino acids. Trimming stripped 5 bases from V and 3 bases from J, with 7 bases between. The germline V gene has CDR1 DFQATT and CDR2 SNEGSKA (reference sequence).

The chain employs TRBV6-5 and TRBJ2-3; perhaps TRBD2 as D (5 bases). This CDR3 spans 13 amino acids. CDR1 is MNHEY, CDR2 SVGAGI, per germline. Trimming left V 5 bases short and J 2 bases short, with 8 bases between. CDR3 sequence reads: CASSTGFTDTQYF. For the CDR3, the DNA is TGTGCCAGCAGTACGGGATTCACAGATACGCAGTATTTT.